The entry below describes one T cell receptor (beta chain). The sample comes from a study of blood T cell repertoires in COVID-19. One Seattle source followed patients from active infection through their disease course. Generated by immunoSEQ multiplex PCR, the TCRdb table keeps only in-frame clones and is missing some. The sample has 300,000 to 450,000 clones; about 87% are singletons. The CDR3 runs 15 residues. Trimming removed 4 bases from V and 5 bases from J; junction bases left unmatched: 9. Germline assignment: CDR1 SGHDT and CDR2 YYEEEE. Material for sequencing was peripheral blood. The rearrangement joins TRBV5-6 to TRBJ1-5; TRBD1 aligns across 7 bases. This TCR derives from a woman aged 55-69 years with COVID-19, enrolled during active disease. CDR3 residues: CASSVLQGRHQPQHF. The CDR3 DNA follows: TGTGCCAGCAGCGTATTACAGGGGCGGCATCAGCCCCAGCATTTT.